One sample yielded the 9 T cell receptor beta chains listed below, sequenced in a study of CD8 T cells in Susac syndrome. Random hexamers were used to reverse transcribe 0.5 to 1 ug of RNA. From the immunoSEQ multiplex PCR reads, TCRdb called clonotypes with MiXCR, one entry per CDR3 protein. The repertoire consists of roughly 200,000 distinct CDR3 sequences, with 95% occurring once and the leading ten covering approximately 0.09%. Sequenced sample: CD4+ T cells from PBMCs. Receptor source: a human donor with multiple sclerosis.

The chain is built from TRBV12-3 or TRBV12-4 and TRBJ1-2; D is ambiguous. Trimming left V 3 bases short and J 1 base short, with 6 bases between. This CDR3 contains 13 residues. The chain's CDR3 is CASSLPFNYGYTF. The CDR3 region has the DNA TGTGCCAGCAGTTTGCCTTTTAACTATGGCTACACCTTC.

The chain carries TRBV9 and TRBJ1-2, with D unclear. The CDR3 length is 9 residues. CDR1 and CDR2 from the germline V gene are SGDLS and YYNGEE. V was shortened by 6 bases and J by 5 bases, with 2 bases between the two germline ends. The CDR3 DNA reads as TGTGCCAGCAAATATGGCTACACCTTC. It is translated as CASKYGYTF. The full variable domain, rest sourced from reference TRBV9 and TRBJ1-2, is DSGVTQTPKHLITATGQRVTLRCSPRSGDLSVYWYQQSLDQGLQFLIQYYNGEERAKGNILERFSAQQFPDLHSELNLSSLELGDSALYFCASKYGYTFGSGTRLTVV.

This clonotype was picked up one time. J is TRBJ2-3 and V is TRBV2; 7 bases map to TRBD2. Germline V gives CDR1 SNHLY, CDR2 FYNNEI. The CDR3 totals 19 residues. V lost 4 bases, J lost 10 bases, and 26 bases stayed unmatched. The CDR3 reads CASSVALQVGTKLTEAQYF. The CDR3 DNA reads as TGTGCCAGCAGTGTCGCTCTTCAGGTCGGGACTAAACTGACGGAAGCGCAGTATTTT.

The gene calls are TRBV27 and TRBJ2-3; perhaps TRBD1 as D (6 bases). Germline lookup yields CDR1 MNHEY and CDR2 SMNVEV (reference sequence). This CDR3 contains 15 residues. The V end was cut by 3 bases, the J end by 4 bases, with 14 bases between. The DNA of the CDR3 is TGTGCCAGCAGTTTTCTACAGGGCCGGTCAGATACGCAGTATTTT. Amino acids: CASSFLQGRSDTQYF.

The chain uses TRBV12-3 or TRBV12-4 and TRBJ1-1; no firm D call. V lost 3 bases and J 2 bases, leaving 10 bases between the germline ends. The CDR3 is 14 amino acids. The CDR3 DNA sequence: TGTGCCAGCAGTTTCCCGCCCGTCAACACTGAAGCTTTCTTT. Its translation: CASSFPPVNTEAFF.

The V and J genes are TRBV30 and TRBJ2-3; 8 bases are shared with TRBD2. Per germline, CDR1 GTSNPN and CDR2 SVGIG (reference sequence). This CDR3 is 16 amino acids long. Unmatched junction bases numbered 14, after V lost 3 bases and J lost 6 bases. CDR3 loop: CAWRRDLAASGDTQYF. Here the CDR3 DNA reads TGTGCCTGGAGGCGGGATCTAGCGGCTAGCGGGGATACGCAGTATTTT.

V and J are TRBV12-3 or TRBV12-4 and TRBJ2-1, with 7 bases lining up with TRBD1. V shed 3 bases and J 10 bases; nucleotides not matched to a gene: 9. The CDR3 length is 14 residues. The CDR3 spells CASSLGRGIGEQFF. CDR3 sequence (DNA): TGTGCCAGCAGTTTGGGCAGGGGGATTGGGGAGCAGTTCTTC.

This chain connects TRBV12-3 or TRBV12-4 to TRBJ2-6; D ambiguous. The V and J ends lost 3 bases and 2 bases respectively, with 8 bases between them. This CDR3 contains 15 residues. The CDR3, as DNA: TGTGCCAGCAGTTTCGGTGGCACTGGGGCCAACGTCCTGACTTTC. It is translated as CASSFGGTGANVLTF.

The genes are TRBV29-1 and TRBJ2-3; possible D gene TRBD1, 5 bases. This CDR3 comprises 11 residues. V lost 3 bases and J 11 bases, leaving 12 bases between the germline ends. CDR1 is SQVTM, CDR2 ANQGSEA, per germline. The CDR3 region has the DNA TGCAGCGTTGATATAGGGGCGATGCAGTATTTT. Translation gives CSVDIGAMQYF.